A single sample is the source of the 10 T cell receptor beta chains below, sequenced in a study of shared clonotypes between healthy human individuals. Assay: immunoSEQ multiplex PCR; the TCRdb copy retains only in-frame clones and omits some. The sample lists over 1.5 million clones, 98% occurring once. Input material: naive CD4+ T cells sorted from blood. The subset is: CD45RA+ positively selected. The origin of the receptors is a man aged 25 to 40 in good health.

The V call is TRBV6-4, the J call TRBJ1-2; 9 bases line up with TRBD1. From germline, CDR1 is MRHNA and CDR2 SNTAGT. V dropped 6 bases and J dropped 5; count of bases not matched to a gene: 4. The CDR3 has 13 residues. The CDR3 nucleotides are TGTGCCAGCAGAGTTGGACAGGGGTATGGCTACACCTTC. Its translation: CASRVGQGYGYTF.

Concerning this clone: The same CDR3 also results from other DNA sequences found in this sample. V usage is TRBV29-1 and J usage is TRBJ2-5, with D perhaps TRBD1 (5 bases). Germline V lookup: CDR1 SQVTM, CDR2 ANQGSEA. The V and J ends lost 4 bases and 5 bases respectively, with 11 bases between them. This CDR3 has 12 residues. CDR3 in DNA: TGCAGCGTTGGGCAGGGAAGCGAGACCCAGTACTTC. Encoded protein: CSVGQGSETQYF.

The CDR3 loop is CASSEAVHYEQYF. Here the CDR3 DNA reads TGTGCCAGCAGTGAAGCTGTCCACTACGAGCAGTACTTC. This chain uses TRBV6-1 with TRBJ2-7; D unclear. The CDR3 contains 13 residues. Germline V CDR1 and CDR2: MNHNS, SASEGT. With 0 bases removed from V and 3 bases from J, the gap between germline ends came to 6 bases.

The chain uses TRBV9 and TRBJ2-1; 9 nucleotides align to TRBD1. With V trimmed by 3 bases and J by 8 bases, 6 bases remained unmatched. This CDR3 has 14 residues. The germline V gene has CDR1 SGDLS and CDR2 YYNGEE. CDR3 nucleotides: TGTGCCAGCAGCGGCTACAGGGGGCAGGATGAGCAGTTCTTC. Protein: CASSGYRGQDEQFF.

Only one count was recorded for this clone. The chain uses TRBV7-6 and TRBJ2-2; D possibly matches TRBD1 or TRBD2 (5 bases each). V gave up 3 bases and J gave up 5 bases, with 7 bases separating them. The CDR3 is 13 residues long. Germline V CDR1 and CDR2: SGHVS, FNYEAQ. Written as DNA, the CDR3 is TGTGCCAGCAGCTTTGGGGGAACCGGGGAGCTGTTTTTT. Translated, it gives CASSFGGTGELFF. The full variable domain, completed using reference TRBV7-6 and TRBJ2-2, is GAGVSQSPRYKVTKRGQDVALRCDPISGHVSLYWYRQALGQGPEFLTYFNYEAQQDKSGLPNDRFSAERPEGSISTLTIQRTEQRDSAMYRCASSFGGTGELFFGEGSRLTVL.

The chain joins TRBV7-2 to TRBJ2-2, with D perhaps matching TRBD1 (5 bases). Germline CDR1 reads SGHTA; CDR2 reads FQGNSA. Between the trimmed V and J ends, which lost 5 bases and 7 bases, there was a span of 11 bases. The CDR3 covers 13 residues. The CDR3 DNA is TGTGCCAGCAGCCGAGACAGCCTCGGGGAGCTGTTTTTT. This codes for CASSRDSLGELFF.

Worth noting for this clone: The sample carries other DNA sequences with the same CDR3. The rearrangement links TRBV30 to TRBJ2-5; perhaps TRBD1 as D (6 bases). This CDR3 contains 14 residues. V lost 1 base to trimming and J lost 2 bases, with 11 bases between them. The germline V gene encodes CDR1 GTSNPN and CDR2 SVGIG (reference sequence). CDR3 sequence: CAWSGGRRQETQYF. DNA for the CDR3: TGTGCCTGGAGTGGGGGGCGGCGGCAAGAGACCCAGTACTTC.

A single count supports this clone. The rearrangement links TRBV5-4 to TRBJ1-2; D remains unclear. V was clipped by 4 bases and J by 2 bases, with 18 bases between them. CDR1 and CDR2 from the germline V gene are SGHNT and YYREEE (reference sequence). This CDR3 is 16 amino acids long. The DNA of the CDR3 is TGTGCCAGCAGCCCCGCCCGAATGAGTTTAAACTATGGCTACACCTTC. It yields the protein CASSPARMSLNYGYTF.

CDR3 sequence: CASSEVRDTQYF. The CDR3 nucleotides are TGCGCCAGCAGTGAGGTCAGAGATACGCAGTATTTT. This chain joins TRBV10-1 and TRBJ2-3; D is ambiguous. With 2 bases removed from V and 5 bases from J, the gap between germline ends came to 5 bases. This CDR3 comprises 12 residues. The germline gives CDR1 WNHNN, CDR2 SYGVQD (reference sequence).

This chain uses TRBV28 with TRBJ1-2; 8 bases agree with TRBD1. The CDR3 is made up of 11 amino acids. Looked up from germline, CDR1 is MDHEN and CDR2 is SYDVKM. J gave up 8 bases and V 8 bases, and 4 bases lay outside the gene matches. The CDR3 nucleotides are TGTGCCAGCGACAGGGGTAACGGCTACACCTTC. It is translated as CASDRGNGYTF.